This T cell receptor beta chain derives from a study of vaccination effects on CD4 cells after COVID-19. Regarding the study as a whole: Both infection-induced and vaccine-induced clones contracted markedly at late post-vaccination timepoints.

Trimming removed 0 bases at V and 1 base at J, with 9 bases between. This CDR3 spans 16 amino acids. In germline, CDR1 is LGHDT, CDR2 YNNKEL (reference sequence). Measured with immunoSEQ multiplex PCR; TCRdb has only the in-frame clones, and not every one. The sample lists about 74,000 clones; around 77% were seen once. As concerns this clone: Its antigen is not identified.

After less than 11 days in culture, the CD4+ T cells were isolated. Cultures had half their medium replaced with IL-2 medium on days 3 and 7. This sample comprised CD4+ T cells from PBMCs cultured without peptide, obtained before COVID-19 vaccination. The chain recombines TRBV3-1 (or the pseudogene TRBV3-2) with TRBJ2-2, with a tentative D call TRBD1 (6 bases). The TCR sequence derives from a human donor who received a COVID-19 vaccine. CDR3 loop: CASSQDTDRNTGELFF. The CDR3, as DNA: TGTGCCAGCAGCCAAGACACGGACAGGAACACCGGGGAGCTGTTTTTT.